Included here is one T cell receptor (beta chain) sequence, with context. Its antigen is not identified. This sample is drawn from a study of cytomegalovirus exposure and HLA in healthy donors. Study in general: Roughly 180 million T cells yielded approximately 110 million unique TCR beta sequences in earlier analysis.

Trimming left V 0 bases short and J 7 bases short, with 15 bases between. The CDR3 covers 15 residues. The V gene's germline CDR1 is LNHNV and CDR2 YYDKDF (reference sequence). It was with 60 Vbeta and 13 Jbeta primers that the PCR ran. Profiled with immunoSEQ multiplex PCR; TCRdb holds only in-frame clones, not every one. The repertoire holds approximately 110,000 clones, about 74% seen once, with less than 5% in the top ten. Study observations and caveats: Several top significant clusters appeared, in a later analysis, to be linked to common viral pathogens.

This clonotype originated in a woman in her fifties or sixties in good health and CMV-seropositive. The chain has TRBV15 and TRBJ1-1; D is perhaps TRBD1 (5 bases). The specimen was PBMCs. The CDR3 loop reads CATSREVAGRGEAFF. Here the CDR3 DNA reads TGTGCCACCAGCAGAGAGGTGGCAGGGAGGGGTGAAGCTTTCTTT.